This entry is about one TCR beta chain. Its antigen is as yet unknown. The investigators reverse transcribed all of the isolated RNA, so they sequenced expressed TCRB transcripts. Some clones are missing from TCRdb's copy, which holds only in-frame ones; the method was immunoSEQ multiplex PCR. This sample has over 150,000 clones, with about 7.8% found just once. The sample is drawn from a study of beta chain features in type 1 diabetes. Study-wide findings and caveats: Shorter TCRB CDR3s, moderately but significantly so, were found in Type 1 diabetes patients in all four CD4+ subsets.

The germline V gene encodes CDR1 MGHRA and CDR2 YSYEKL. V was pared by 4 bases and J by 3 bases, with 16 bases between. The CDR3 spans 16 residues. Every participating donor gave one draw, a heparinised blood sample averaging about 100 mL. Staining for CD45RO/CCR7/CD25/CD127/CD95/CD27 allowed sorting of CD4+ naive, central memory, regulatory and stem cell-like memory cells. The sequence was collected from a woman aged 40 to 50 with type 1 diabetes. V and J are TRBV4-1 and TRBJ1-5; D is perhaps TRBD1 (6 bases). Sequenced: central memory CD4+ T cells from blood. The CDR3: CASSPGGAALNQPQHF. The DNA of the CDR3 is TGCGCCAGCAGCCCCGGGGGGGCAGCTCTCAATCAGCCCCAGCATTTT.